In its sample, the clone carrying this TCR beta chain was seen once. The sample is drawn from a study of cytomegalovirus exposure and HLA in healthy donors. Study-wide background: Researchers found that roughly 77% of some 400 genotyped donors fell within the Caucasian-associated ancestry cluster.

Trimming at V came to 6 bases and at J to 4 bases, leaving 11 bases not matched to a gene. CDR1 is MNHEY, CDR2 SMNVEV, per germline (reference sequence). The length of the CDR3 is 15 residues. Primers for the PCR totalled 60 Vbeta and 13 Jbeta. Libraries were prepared by immunoSEQ multiplex PCR; TCRdb keeps only in-frame clonotypes and omits some of them. The table lists around 200,000 clones, under 85% of them singletons, with 1.5% to 2% in the top ten. The clonotype originates from a man aged 45-65 years in good health and CMV-seronegative. The chain uses TRBV27 and TRBJ2-5; 7 bases are shared with TRBD1. Sequencing was performed on PBMCs. CDR3 sequence (DNA): TGTGCCAGCAGCTTTAGAACAGGGGAATCAGAGACCCAGTACTTC. As protein: CASSFRTGESETQYF.